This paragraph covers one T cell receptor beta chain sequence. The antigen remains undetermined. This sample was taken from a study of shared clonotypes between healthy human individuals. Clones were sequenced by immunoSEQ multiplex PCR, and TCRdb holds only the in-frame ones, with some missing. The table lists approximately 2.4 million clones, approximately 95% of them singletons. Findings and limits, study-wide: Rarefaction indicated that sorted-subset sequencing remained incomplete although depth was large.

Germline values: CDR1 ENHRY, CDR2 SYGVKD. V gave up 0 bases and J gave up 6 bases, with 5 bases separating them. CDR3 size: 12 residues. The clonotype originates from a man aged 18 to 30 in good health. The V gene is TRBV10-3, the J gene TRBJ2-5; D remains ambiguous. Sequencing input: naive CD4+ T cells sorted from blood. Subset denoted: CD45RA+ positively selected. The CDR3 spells CAISESGKTQYF. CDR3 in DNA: TGTGCCATCAGTGAGTCGGGAAAGACCCAGTACTTC.